This entry concerns a single T cell receptor beta chain. Germline-derived CDR1 and CDR2 are SGHNT and YYREEE (reference sequence). V lost 0 bases and J lost 5; bases outside the gene matches: 7. This CDR3 is built from 15 residues. The sample is drawn from a study of blood T cell repertoires in COVID-19. The protocol was immunoSEQ multiplex PCR, while the TCRdb copy is restricted to in-frame clones and leaves out a portion. The top ten clones hold 10% of a sample with about 200,000 clones, around 86% of them seen once. Patients of the Seattle cohort, enrolled during active infection, were followed longitudinally.

The chain couples TRBV5-4 to TRBJ2-5, with 7 bases that match TRBD2. The material sequenced was peripheral blood. This TCR was sampled from a woman between 45 and 65 years old with COVID-19, enrolled during active disease. CDR3 amino acids: CASSLAVGGLETQYF. Written as DNA, the CDR3 is TGTGCCAGCAGCTTGGCTGTCGGGGGGTTGGAGACCCAGTACTTC.